A single sample gave rise to the 23 T cell receptor beta chains below, sequenced in a study of vaccination effects on CD4 cells after COVID-19. These receptors lack a known antigen. Following 10 days of culture, CD4+ T cells were isolated. Infection with SARS-CoV-2 occurred in the person between March and December 2020, and PCR confirmed it. Participants each got two BNT162b2 or mRNA-1273 vaccine doses. The repertoire was sequenced with immunoSEQ multiplex PCR; TCRdb's copy has only in-frame clones and lacks some. The data contain approximately 30,000 clones, approximately 81% of them singletons. The source material was CD4+ T cells from PBMCs cultured without peptide, sampled after COVID-19 vaccination. These receptors originate from a human donor who had a prior SARS-CoV-2 infection.

This clone was seen a handful of times. V is TRBV30 and J is TRBJ1-5, with 7 bases identical to TRBD1. The CDR3 has 15 amino acids. Germline loops: CDR1 GTSNPN, CDR2 SVGIG (reference sequence). Trimming took 5 bases from V and 7 from J; bases not matched to a gene: 14. The CDR3 is CAWQARDSADQPQHF. CDR3 coding DNA: TGTGCCTGGCAAGCCCGGGACAGTGCGGACCAGCCCCAGCATTTT.

The chain has TRBV7-6 and TRBJ2-7; tentative D call: TRBD1 (5 bases). The germline V and J ends were trimmed by 3 bases and 2 bases, with 14 bases remaining between them. Germline CDR1 SGHVS, CDR2 FNYEAQ. This CDR3 is 15 amino acids long. CDR3 sequence: CASSFSVGPPYEQYF. DNA for the CDR3: TGTGCCAGCAGCTTTTCGGTGGGGCCTCCCTACGAGCAGTACTTC.

The J gene is TRBJ1-2, the V gene TRBV6-1; D not resolved. This CDR3 region has 13 residues. Looked up from germline, CDR1 is MNHNS and CDR2 is SASEGT. The V and J ends lost 3 bases and 4 bases respectively, with 9 bases between them. This chain's CDR3 is CASSDGVFYGYTF. CDR3 bases: TGTGCCAGCAGTGATGGGGTTTTCTATGGCTACACCTTC.

The V gene is TRBV18, the J gene TRBJ2-1; 9 bases line up with TRBD2. Germline assignment: CDR1 KGHSH and CDR2 LQKENI. This CDR3 region has 21 residues. V lost 3 bases, J lost 9 bases, and 27 bases stayed unmatched. The CDR3 coding sequence is TGTGCCAGCTCACCCAGAAGCAAAAACCCGACTATGCGGGGGGGTAATGGTGAGCAGTTCTTC. It specifies CASSPRSKNPTMRGGNGEQFF.

The V gene is TRBV4-2, the J gene TRBJ2-3, with 12 nucleotides matching TRBD2. Germline loops: CDR1 LGHNA, CDR2 YNFKEQ. Unmatched junction bases numbered 9, after V lost 3 bases and J lost 5 bases. CDR3 length: 17 residues. The CDR3 DNA follows: TGTGCCAGCAGCCAGAAACCTAGCGGGGGGGCAGGAGATACGCAGTATTTT. It specifies CASSQKPSGGAGDTQYF.

CDR3 in DNA: TGTGCCAGCAGTTCCAATCCTCTAACGACTAACTATGGCTACACCTTC. This codes for CASSSNPLTTNYGYTF. The chain uses TRBV6-5 and TRBJ1-2; D gene unclear. Trimming left V 4 bases short and J 0 bases short, with 15 bases between. The CDR3 length is 16 residues. Germline-derived CDR1 and CDR2 are MNHEY and SVGAGI.

V usage is TRBV4-3 and J usage is TRBJ1-1, with 7 nucleotides matching TRBD1. The germline V gene encodes CDR1 LGHNA and CDR2 YSLEER. The CDR3 is 14 amino acids. Trimming at V came to 4 bases and at J to 4 bases, leaving 6 bases not matched to a gene. The CDR3 region is CASSRRGLATEAFF. The CDR3 DNA reads TGCGCCAGCAGCCGAAGGGGGCTCGCCACTGAAGCTTTCTTT.

CDR3 DNA sequence: TGTGCCAGCAGACCGCCAGGGAGGTACAATGAGCAGTTCTTC. Translated: CASRPPGRYNEQFF. This rearrangement joins TRBV7-8 to TRBJ2-1; D possibly corresponds to TRBD2 (6 bases). The CDR3 has 14 residues. In germline, CDR1 is SGHVS, CDR2 FQNEAQ. With 6 bases removed from V and 4 bases from J, the gap between germline ends came to 13 bases.

The genes are TRBV29-1 and TRBJ2-5; D is undetermined. This CDR3 spans 14 amino acids. CDR1 and CDR2 from the germline V gene are SQVTM and ANQGSEA. Trimming cost V 6 bases and J 3 bases, with 17 bases left between them. The CDR3 loop is CSVVRTGTKETQYF. In nucleotides, the CDR3 is TGCAGCGTGGTTCGGACGGGCACTAAAGAGACCCAGTACTTC. Complete variable domain (other parts from reference TRBV29-1 and TRBJ2-5): SAVISQKPSRDICQRGTSLTIQCQVDSQVTMMFWYRQQPGQSLTLIATANQGSEATYESGFVIDKFPISRPNLTFSTLTVSNMSPEDSSIYLCSVVRTGTKETQYFGPGTRLLVL.

This clone showed up just a few times. This chain links TRBV2 with TRBJ2-7; D call uncertain. Germline V gene sequence: CDR1 SNHLY, CDR2 FYNNEI. V was trimmed by 8 bases and J by 2 bases, leaving 13 bases between them. The CDR3 totals 13 residues. This chain's CDR3 is CASAALDTYEQYF. The DNA for the CDR3 is TGTGCCAGCGCTGCACTCGACACCTACGAGCAGTACTTC.

The chain recombines TRBV6-5 with TRBJ1-4; tentative D call: TRBD1 (5 bases). Germline loops: CDR1 MNHEY, CDR2 SVGAGI. Deletions cut 2 bases from V and 4 bases from J, with 8 bases between. The CDR3 has 14 amino acids. CDR3 in DNA: TGTGCCAGCAGTTACGGGCAGGGTAATGAAAAACTGTTTTTT. Amino acids: CASSYGQGNEKLFF.

The genes are TRBV14 and TRBJ2-7; no clear D gene. Germline V CDR1 and CDR2: SGHDN, FVKESK. V dropped 0 bases and J dropped 7 bases, with 13 bases sitting between them. CDR3 length: 14 residues. The CDR3 region is CASSQDSALMEQYF. CDR3 bases: TGTGCCAGCAGCCAAGATTCCGCTTTGATGGAGCAGTACTTC.

J is TRBJ2-3 and V is TRBV7-6, with D unresolved. This CDR3 contains 15 residues. Per germline, CDR1 SGHVS and CDR2 FNYEAQ. V was shortened by 1 base and J by 2 bases, with 10 bases between the two germline ends. The CDR3 sequence is CASSLDRASTDTQYF. As DNA, the CDR3 is TGTGCCAGCAGCTTAGATCGGGCCTCCACAGATACGCAGTATTTT.

V is TRBV6-5 and J is TRBJ1-4, with D maybe TRBD1 (6 bases). The length of the CDR3 is 16 residues. Germline CDR1 is MNHEY and CDR2 is SVGAGI. V was clipped by 0 bases and J by 5 bases, with 13 bases between them. The CDR3 reads CASSYSGGRGNEKLFF. As DNA, the CDR3 is TGTGCCAGCAGTTACTCGGGGGGCCGGGGAAATGAAAAACTGTTTTTT.

J is TRBJ1-6 and V is TRBV27; no clear D gene. Trimming took off 4 bases at V and 2 bases at J, with 12 bases between the two ends. The CDR3 is made up of 16 amino acids. Germline assignment: CDR1 MNHEY and CDR2 SMNVEV (reference sequence). The CDR3 DNA reads as TGTGCCAGCAGTTCTCAGAGCCTTGCCTATAATTCACCCCTCCACTTT. Translating it yields CASSSQSLAYNSPLHF.

The chain is built from TRBV6-5 and TRBJ1-1, with a weak D call TRBD1 (5 bases). The germline gives CDR1 MNHEY, CDR2 SVGAGI. Trimming removed 7 bases at V and 3 bases at J, with 9 bases between. The CDR3 spans 12 residues. CDR3 DNA: TGTGCCAGCACAGGGTTCGACACTGAAGCTTTCTTT. This translates into CASTGFDTEAFF.

This chain uses TRBV7-3 with TRBJ2-1; D remains unclear. V was trimmed by 2 bases and J by 12 bases, leaving 8 bases between them. Germline V gene lookup returns CDR1 SGHTA and CDR2 FQGTGA. CDR3 length equals 11 residues. CDR3 in DNA: TGTGCCAGCAGCTTAGGGGATAGGCAGTTCTTC. Translated: CASSLGDRQFF.

This chain links TRBV7-3 with TRBJ2-3; 8 nucleotides align to TRBD2. Per germline, CDR1 SGHTA and CDR2 FQGTGA. The CDR3 is made up of 14 amino acids. J was trimmed by 2 bases and V by 5 bases; bases with no gene match: 3. The CDR3 DNA reads TGTGCCAGCAGCCGGGGGGGCTACACAGATACGCAGTATTTT. Translation gives CASSRGGYTDTQYF.

The rearrangement joins TRBV7-2 to TRBJ2-2, with TRBD2 matching 7 bases. V trimming: 7 bases; J trimming: 7 bases; junction bases outside the gene matches: 9. The CDR3 is 14 amino acids. The germline gives CDR1 SGHTA, CDR2 FQGNSA. The CDR3 DNA reads TGTGCCAGCACAAAAGATCTAGCGGTCGGGGAGCTGTTTTTT. Translating gives CASTKDLAVGELFF.

The chain uses TRBV25-1 and TRBJ1-1, with 7 bases identical to TRBD1. Germline CDR1 and CDR2: MGHDK and SYGVNS. J lost 5 bases, V lost 4 bases, and 7 bases had no gene match. This CDR3 spans 14 amino acids. This CDR3 is CASSGQGRVTEAFF. The CDR3 region has the DNA TGTGCCAGCAGTGGACAGGGCCGGGTGACTGAAGCTTTCTTT.

The rearrangement uses TRBV12-3 or TRBV12-4 and TRBJ2-3; D not resolved. Trimming removed 3 bases from V and 7 bases from J, with 5 bases in between. The CDR3 sequence is 11 residues long. This CDR3 reads CASSFFNTQYF. In DNA form, the CDR3 reads TGTGCCAGCAGTTTTTTCAATACGCAGTATTTT.

The J gene is TRBJ2-7, the V gene TRBV6-5; 7 bases fit TRBD1. Germline V gene lookup returns CDR1 MNHEY and CDR2 SVGAGI. This CDR3 contains 14 residues. Losses at the gene ends were 7 bases for V and 1 base for J; bases not matched to a gene: 7. The chain's CDR3 is CASMARDRSYEQYF. The CDR3 bases are TGTGCCAGCATGGCCCGGGACAGATCCTACGAGCAGTACTTC.

The rearrangement uses TRBV3-1 (or the pseudogene TRBV3-2) and TRBJ2-3; tentatively, D is TRBD2 (5 bases). Germline loops: CDR1 LGHDT, CDR2 YNNKEL (reference sequence). V lost 3 bases to trimming and J lost 4 bases, with 11 bases between them. CDR3 length: 14 amino acids. CDR3 sequence (DNA): TGTGCCAGCAGCCACACCCGACTACCAGATACGCAGTATTTT. This encodes CASSHTRLPDTQYF.